The source of this T cell receptor beta chain is a study of T cell repertoires in cytomegalovirus infection. Across the whole study: In public TCR beta signatures, there were indications of both CMV infection and matching HLA type. Study-wide results and caveats: Using cumulative public TCR beta family frequency, the authors identified those who carried CMV together with the relevant HLA. In two of eight donors, the top clonotype was HLA-C-restricted CMV-specific.

This CDR3 is built from 13 residues. From germline, CDR1 is MNHEY and CDR2 SMNVEV (reference sequence). Trimming removed 0 bases at V and 7 bases at J, with 9 bases between. Comments on this clonotype: Its antigen is unidentified.

TCRdb processed the reads anew with MiXCR; each CDR3 protein has one entry. The repertoire holds 250,000 or so distinct CDR3 sequences, over 15% seen once, with around half in the top ten. Sample: CD8+ T cells from PBMCs. The gene calls are TRBV27 and TRBJ1-1; D is unclear. This sequence originates from a human donor in good health (CMV status not recorded). Some clones in this sample may be carry-over from other donors' samples. The CDR3 protein is CASSLSLNFEAFF. CDR3 DNA: TGTGCCAGCAGTTTATCGTTGAACTTTGAAGCTTTCTTT.